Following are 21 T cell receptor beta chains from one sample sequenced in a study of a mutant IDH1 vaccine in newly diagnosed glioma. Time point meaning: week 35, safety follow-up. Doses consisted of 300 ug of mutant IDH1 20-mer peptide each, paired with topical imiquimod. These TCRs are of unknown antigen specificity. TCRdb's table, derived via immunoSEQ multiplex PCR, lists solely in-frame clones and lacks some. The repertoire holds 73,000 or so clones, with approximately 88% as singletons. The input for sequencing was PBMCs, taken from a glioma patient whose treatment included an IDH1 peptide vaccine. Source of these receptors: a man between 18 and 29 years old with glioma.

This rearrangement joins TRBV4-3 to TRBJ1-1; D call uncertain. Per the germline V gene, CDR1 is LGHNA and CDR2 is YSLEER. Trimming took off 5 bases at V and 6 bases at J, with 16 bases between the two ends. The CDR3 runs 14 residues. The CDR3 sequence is CASSSQADTSEAFF. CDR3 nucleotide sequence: TGCGCCAGCAGCTCTCAGGCGGATACTTCTGAAGCTTTCTTT.

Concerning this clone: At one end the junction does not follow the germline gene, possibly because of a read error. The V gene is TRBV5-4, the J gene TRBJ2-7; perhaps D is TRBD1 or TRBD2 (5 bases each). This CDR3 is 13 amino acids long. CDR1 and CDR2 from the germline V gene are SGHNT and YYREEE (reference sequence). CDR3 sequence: CASSRSGAHPLIF. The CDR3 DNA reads TGTGCCAGCAGCAGATCCGGGGCCCACCCCCTCATCTTC.

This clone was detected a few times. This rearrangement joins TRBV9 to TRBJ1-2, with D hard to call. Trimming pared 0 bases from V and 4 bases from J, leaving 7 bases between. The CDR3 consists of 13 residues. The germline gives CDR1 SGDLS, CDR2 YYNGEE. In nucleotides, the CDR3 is TGTGCCAGCAGCGTAGAGGGATTCTATGGCTACACCTTC. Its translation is CASSVEGFYGYTF.

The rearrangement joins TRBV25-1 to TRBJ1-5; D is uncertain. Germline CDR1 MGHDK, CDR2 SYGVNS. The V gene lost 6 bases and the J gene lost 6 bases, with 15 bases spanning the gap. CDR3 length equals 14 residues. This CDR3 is CASRGAGWAQPQHF. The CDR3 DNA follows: TGTGCCAGCAGAGGAGCAGGATGGGCTCAGCCCCAGCATTTT.

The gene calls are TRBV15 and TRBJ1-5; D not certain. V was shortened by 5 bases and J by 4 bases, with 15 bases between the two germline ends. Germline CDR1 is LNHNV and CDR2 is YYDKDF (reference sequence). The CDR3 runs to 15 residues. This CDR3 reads CATSDLSIRNQPQHF. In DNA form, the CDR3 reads TGTGCCACCAGCGACCTGTCCATTCGGAATCAGCCCCAGCATTTT. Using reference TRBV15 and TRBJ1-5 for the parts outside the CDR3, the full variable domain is DAMVIQNPRYQVTQFGKPVTLSCSQTLNHNVMYWYQQKSSQAPKLLFHYYDKDFNNEADTPDNFQSRRPNTSFCFLDIRSPGLGDTAMYLCATSDLSIRNQPQHFGDGTRLSIL.

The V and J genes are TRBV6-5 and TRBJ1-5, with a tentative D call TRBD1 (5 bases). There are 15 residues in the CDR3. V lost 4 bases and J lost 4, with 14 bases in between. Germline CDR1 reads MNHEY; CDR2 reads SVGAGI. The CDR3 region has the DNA TGTGCCAGCAGTTTTCTACCAGGGTCTAATCAGCCCCAGCATTTT. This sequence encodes CASSFLPGSNQPQHF.

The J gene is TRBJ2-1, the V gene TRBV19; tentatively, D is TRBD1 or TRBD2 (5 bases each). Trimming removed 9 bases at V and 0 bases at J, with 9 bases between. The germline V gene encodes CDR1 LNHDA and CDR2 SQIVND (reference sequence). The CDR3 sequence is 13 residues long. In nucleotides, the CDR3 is TGTGCCAGCGCAGGGAGCTCCTACAATGAGCAGTTCTTC. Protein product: CASAGSSYNEQFF.

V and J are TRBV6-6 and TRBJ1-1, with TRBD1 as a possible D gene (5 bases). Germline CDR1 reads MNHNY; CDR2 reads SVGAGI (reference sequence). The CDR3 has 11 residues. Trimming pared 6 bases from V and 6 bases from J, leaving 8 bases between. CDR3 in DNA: TGTGCCAGCAGAGGGACTTCTGAAGCTTTCTTT. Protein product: CASRGTSEAFF.

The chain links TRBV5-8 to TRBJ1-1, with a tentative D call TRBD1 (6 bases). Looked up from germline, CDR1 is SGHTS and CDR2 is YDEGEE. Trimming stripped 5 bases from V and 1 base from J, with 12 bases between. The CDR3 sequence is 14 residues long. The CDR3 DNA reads TGTGCCAGCAGGTCCGGACAGCCGAACACTGAAGCTTTCTTT. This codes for CASRSGQPNTEAFF.

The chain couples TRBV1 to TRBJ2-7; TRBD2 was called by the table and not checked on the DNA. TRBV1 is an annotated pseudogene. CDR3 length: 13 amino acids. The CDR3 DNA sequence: TGCACCAGCAGCCAAGGCGGTGGGGGGGAGCAGTACTTC. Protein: CTSSQGGGGEQYF.

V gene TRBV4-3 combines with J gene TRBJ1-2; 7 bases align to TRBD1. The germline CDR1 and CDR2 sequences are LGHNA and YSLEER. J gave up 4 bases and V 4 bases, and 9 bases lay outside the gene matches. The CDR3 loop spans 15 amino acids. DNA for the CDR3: TGCGCCAGCAGCCCGGGACAGTCTCTTGCCTATGGCTACACCTTC. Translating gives CASSPGQSLAYGYTF.

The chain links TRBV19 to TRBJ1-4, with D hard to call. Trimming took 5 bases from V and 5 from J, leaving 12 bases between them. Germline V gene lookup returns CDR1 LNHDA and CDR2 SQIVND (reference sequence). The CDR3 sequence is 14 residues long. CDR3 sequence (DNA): TGTGCCAGTAGTTATACACAGCACAATGAAAAACTGTTTTTT. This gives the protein CASSYTQHNEKLFF.

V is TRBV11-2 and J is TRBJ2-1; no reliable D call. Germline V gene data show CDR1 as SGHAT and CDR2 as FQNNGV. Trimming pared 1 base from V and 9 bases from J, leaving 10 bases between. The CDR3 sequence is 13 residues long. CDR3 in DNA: TGTGCCAGCAGCTTAGTAAGGGTTGGTGAGCAGTTCTTC. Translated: CASSLVRVGEQFF.

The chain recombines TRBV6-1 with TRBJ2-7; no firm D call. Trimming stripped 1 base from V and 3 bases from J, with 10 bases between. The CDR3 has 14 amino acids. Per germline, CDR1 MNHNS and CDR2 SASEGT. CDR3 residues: CASSEVEVLYEQYF. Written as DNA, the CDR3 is TGTGCCAGCAGTGAAGTTGAAGTTCTCTACGAGCAGTACTTC.

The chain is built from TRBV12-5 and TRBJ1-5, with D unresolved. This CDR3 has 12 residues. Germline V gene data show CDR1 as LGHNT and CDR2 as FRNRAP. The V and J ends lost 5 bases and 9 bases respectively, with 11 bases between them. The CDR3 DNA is TGTGCTAGTGGTGATTTATGGGGGCCCCAGCATTTT. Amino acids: CASGDLWGPQHF.

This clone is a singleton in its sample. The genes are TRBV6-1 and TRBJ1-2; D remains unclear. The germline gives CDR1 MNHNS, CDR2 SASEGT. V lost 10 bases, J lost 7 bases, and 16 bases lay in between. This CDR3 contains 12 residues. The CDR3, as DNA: TGTGCCACCCCCACCAAGGGAGCTGGCTACACCTTC. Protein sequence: CATPTKGAGYTF.

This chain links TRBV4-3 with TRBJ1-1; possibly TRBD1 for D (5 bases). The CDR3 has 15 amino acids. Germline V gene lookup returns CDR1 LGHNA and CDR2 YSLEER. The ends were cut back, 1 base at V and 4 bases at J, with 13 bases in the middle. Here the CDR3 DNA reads TGCGCCAGCAGCCAAGGGGCAGGGTTGGGCACTGAAGCTTTCTTT. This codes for CASSQGAGLGTEAFF.

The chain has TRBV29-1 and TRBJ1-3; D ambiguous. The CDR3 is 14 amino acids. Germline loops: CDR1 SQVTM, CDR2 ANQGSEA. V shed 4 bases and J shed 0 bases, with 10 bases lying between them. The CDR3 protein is CSVGGKNSGNTIYF. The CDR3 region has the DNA TGCAGCGTTGGCGGCAAGAACTCTGGAAACACCATATATTTT.

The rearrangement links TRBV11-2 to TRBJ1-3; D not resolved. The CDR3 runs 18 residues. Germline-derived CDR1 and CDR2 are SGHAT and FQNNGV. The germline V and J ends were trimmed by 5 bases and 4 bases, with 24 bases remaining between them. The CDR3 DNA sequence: TGTGCCAGCAGCCCGATCTCCGGCACTCTCGTTGGCGGAAACACCATATATTTT. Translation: CASSPISGTLVGGNTIYF. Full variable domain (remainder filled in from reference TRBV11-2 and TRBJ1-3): EAGVAQSPRYKIIEKRQSVAFWCNPISGHATLYWYQQILGQGPKLLIQFQNNGVVDDSQLPKDRFSAERLKGVDSTLKIQPAKLEDSAVYLCASSPISGTLVGGNTIYFGEGSWLTVV.

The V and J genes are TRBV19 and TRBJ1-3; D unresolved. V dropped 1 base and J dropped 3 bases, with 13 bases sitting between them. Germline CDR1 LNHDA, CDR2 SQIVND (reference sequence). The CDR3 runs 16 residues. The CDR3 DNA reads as TGTGCCAGTAGTATAGCTTCGGTAGCGATTGGAAACACCATATATTTT. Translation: CASSIASVAIGNTIYF. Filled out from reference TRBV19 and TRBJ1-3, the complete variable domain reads DGGITQSPKYLFRKEGQNVTLSCEQNLNHDAMYWYRQDPGQGLRLIYYSQIVNDFQKGDIAEGYSVSREKKESFPLTVTSAQKNPTAFYLCASSIASVAIGNTIYFGEGSWLTVV.

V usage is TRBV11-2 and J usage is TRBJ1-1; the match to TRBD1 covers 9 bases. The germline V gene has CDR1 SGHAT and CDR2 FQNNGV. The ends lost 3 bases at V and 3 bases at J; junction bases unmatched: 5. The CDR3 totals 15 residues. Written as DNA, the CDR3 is TGTGCCAGCAGCTTTGGGACAGGGTGGGACACTGAAGCTTTCTTT. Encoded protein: CASSFGTGWDTEAFF.